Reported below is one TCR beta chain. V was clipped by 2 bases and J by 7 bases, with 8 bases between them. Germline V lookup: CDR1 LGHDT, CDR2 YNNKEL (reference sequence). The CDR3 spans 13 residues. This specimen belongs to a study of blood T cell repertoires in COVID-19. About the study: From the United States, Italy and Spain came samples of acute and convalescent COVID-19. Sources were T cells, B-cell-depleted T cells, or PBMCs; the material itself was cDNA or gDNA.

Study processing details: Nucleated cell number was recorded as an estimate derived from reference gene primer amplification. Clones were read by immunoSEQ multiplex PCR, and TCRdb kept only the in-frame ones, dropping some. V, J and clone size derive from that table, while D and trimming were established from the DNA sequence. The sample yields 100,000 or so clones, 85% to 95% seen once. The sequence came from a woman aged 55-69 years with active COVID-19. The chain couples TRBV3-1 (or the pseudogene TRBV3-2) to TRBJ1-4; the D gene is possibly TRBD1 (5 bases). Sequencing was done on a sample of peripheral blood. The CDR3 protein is CASSQRGSEKLFF. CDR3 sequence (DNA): TGTGCCAGCAGCCAAAGGGGAAGTGAAAAACTGTTTTTT.